This paragraph reports one TCR beta chain. As yet, its antigen is unknown. The protocol was immunoSEQ multiplex PCR, while the TCRdb copy is restricted to in-frame clones and leaves out a portion. Of under 130,000 clones in the sample, roughly 82% were seen once. The sample comes from a study of T cell responses to AZD1222 COVID-19 vaccine. General study points: Seropositive status at baseline applied to only 5 to 7 AZD1222 recipients.

This sequence was found in an adult in good health. The sequencing here drew on peripheral blood, taken on day 0 of AZD1222 vaccination.

The CDR3 sequence: CASSLEGSSYNSPLHF. The DNA for the CDR3 is TGTGCCAGCAGCTTAGAAGGAAGCTCCTATAATTCACCCCTCCACTTT. The V gene is TRBV7-9, the J gene TRBJ1-6; D gene unclear. The CDR3 contains 16 residues. The germline V gene encodes CDR1 SEHNR and CDR2 FQNEAQ (reference sequence). Trimming removed 1 base from V and 0 bases from J, with 7 bases in between. The whole variable domain, remainder taken from reference TRBV7-9 and TRBJ1-6, is DTGVSQNPRHKITKRGQNVTFRCDPISEHNRLYWYRQTLGQGPEFLTYFQNEAQLEKSRLLSDRFSAERPKGSFSTLEIQRTEQGDSAMYLCASSLEGSSYNSPLHFGNGTRLTVT.